This TCR beta chain was sequenced in a study of shared clonotypes between healthy human individuals. Turning to this clone: The sample has other DNA sequences that encode this CDR3 too.

Data came from immunoSEQ multiplex PCR; TCRdb stores just in-frame clones and leaves some out. The data contain about 1.1 million clones, 60% to 80% of them singletons. Unmatched junction bases numbered 3, after V lost 2 bases and J lost 0 bases. The CDR3 extends over 15 amino acids. CDR1 LGHNA and CDR2 YSLEER come from the germline V gene. The receptor comes from a man aged 18 to 29 in good health. Some clones in this sample may be carry-over from other donors' samples. The sequencing sample was made of memory CD4+ T cells from PBMCs. As to subset: CD45RA-negative fraction. The chain couples TRBV4-3 to TRBJ2-7; 8 bases match TRBD2. CDR3 amino acids: CASSQTSGGSYEQYF. The CDR3 DNA reads as TGCGCCAGCAGCCAAACTAGCGGAGGCTCCTACGAGCAGTACTTC.